These T cell receptor beta chains were read from a single sample in a study of shared clonotypes between healthy human individuals. Clones were sequenced by immunoSEQ multiplex PCR, and TCRdb holds only the in-frame ones, with some missing. The top ten hold around 1.7% of the sample, which has approximately 2,000,000 clones, just over 90% seen once. Sequencing was carried out using naive CD8+ T cells from PBMCs. The origin of the receptors is a young man in good health. Some clones in this sample may be carry-over from other donors' samples. Both conserved end residues are part of each CDR3. The order of the fields is V gene, J gene, clone size, D gene, CDR3 DNA, CDR3 protein. D genes are given only for firm matches. Clone size appears in some rows only: once, few, many, or a class for an expanded clone.

TRBV19	TRBJ1-5	-	TRBD1	TGTGCCAGTAGTCCGCGGACAGGGCACAATCAGCCCCAGCATTTT	CASSPRTGHNQPQHF
TRBV28	TRBJ2-7	-	TRBD2	TGTGCCAGCAGCAGCGGGAATTACGAGCAGTACTTC	CASSSGNYEQYF
TRBV5-1	TRBJ2-1	-	TRBD1	TGCGCCAGCGGAAGGGACAGGGGCTATGAGCAGTTCTTC	CASGRDRGYEQFF
TRBV4-2	TRBJ2-7	once	TRBD2	TGTGCCAGCAGCCAAGATTGGGCTAGCGGGAGATACGAGCAGTACTTC	CASSQDWASGRYEQYF
TRBV27	TRBJ2-1	-	-	TGTGCCAGCAGTTTCCAGTACGACTCCTACAATGAGCAGTTCTTC	CASSFQYDSYNEQFF
TRBV4-3	TRBJ2-1	-	-	TGCGCCAGCAGCCAAGATAGATTCGGCGGCCACAATGAGCAGTTCTTC	CASSQDRFGGHNEQFF
TRBV7-8	TRBJ2-7	-	-	TGTGCCAGCAGCTTAGCTTCTCAGATTCGCGAGCAGTACTTC	CASSLASQIREQYF
TRBV9	TRBJ1-5	-	-	TGTGCCAGCAGCTCATCACCGGGGGGAGGTCAGCCCCAGCATTTT	CASSSSPGGGQPQHF
TRBV7-9	TRBJ1-5	-	-	TGTGCCAGCTCTTCGTTTCCCAATCAGCCCCAGCATTTT	CASSSFPNQPQHF
TRBV6-1	TRBJ2-7	-	-	TGTGCCAGCAGGCTGTCCAGCTCCTACGAGCAGTACTTC	CASRLSSSYEQYF
TRBV5-8	TRBJ2-4	-	-	TGTGCCAGCAGCGAGTCCTGGGCTTCCCTAGCCAAAAACATTCAGTACTTC	CASSESWASLAKNIQYF
TRBV11-2	TRBJ2-7	-	-	TGTGCCAGCCAGCTGATGTACGAGCAGTACTTC	CASQLMYEQYF
TRBV19	TRBJ2-1	-	TRBD2	TGTGTCAGTAGTAGGCGGGAGGATAGGAATGAGCAGTTCTTC	CVSSRREDRNEQFF
TRBV5-6	TRBJ1-3	once	TRBD1	TGTGCCAGCAGCTTGCCTAGACAGGGGGCTCTCGGAAACACCATATATTTT	CASSLPRQGALGNTIYF
TRBV19	TRBJ1-1	-	-	TGTGCCAGTAGTATAGGGAAGGGGCTGGGATACACTGAAGCTTTCTTT	CASSIGKGLGYTEAFF
TRBV7-9	TRBJ2-7	-	TRBD2	TGTGCCAGCAGCTTAGCCGGGGCTAGCGGGAGAGATCCCTACGAGCAGTACTTC	CASSLAGASGRDPYEQYF
TRBV9	TRBJ1-1	-	-	TGTGCCAGCAGCGTACCAACCCCTGGGAACACTGAAGCTTTCTTT	CASSVPTPGNTEAFF
TRBV5-6	TRBJ1-1	-	-	TGTGCCAGCAGCCTCGCGTCAGGGAACACTGAAGCTTTCTTT	CASSLASGNTEAFF
TRBV27	TRBJ1-4	once	-	TGTGCCAGCAGTATACAGGGTAATAATGAAAAACTGTTTTTT	CASSIQGNNEKLFF
TRBV29-1	TRBJ2-1	-	TRBD2	TGCAGCGTTCCCGGGACTAGCGGGATCGTGCAGTTCTTC	CSVPGTSGIVQFF
TRBV6-5	TRBJ2-2	-	-	TGTGCCAGCAGCCTCGCGACGGTCAGCACCGGGGAGCTGTTTTTT	CASSLATVSTGELFF
TRBV19	TRBJ2-2	-	-	TGTGCCAGTAGTATGCGGGACTTTACCCCCGGGGAGCTGTTTTTT	CASSMRDFTPGELFF
TRBV28	TRBJ1-1	-	-	TGTGCCAGCACCCCCCCTCGGGGGGAACTGAACACTGAAGCTTTCTTT	CASTPPRGELNTEAFF
TRBV7-9	TRBJ2-7	-	TRBD2	TGTGCCAGCAGCTTTTCCGGGACTAACACCTACGAGCAGTACTTC	CASSFSGTNTYEQYF
TRBV7-7	TRBJ2-7	once	-	TGTGCCAGCAGCCCACTCAGCTCCTACGAGCAGTACTTC	CASSPLSSYEQYF
TRBV7-6	TRBJ2-2	-	TRBD1	TGTGCCAGCAGCCACCGACAGGGGCGTAACACCGGGGAGCTGTTTTTT	CASSHRQGRNTGELFF
TRBV5-1	TRBJ1-3	-	TRBD1	TGCGCCAGCAGCACAGGGACAGGGGCGAGCGGAAACACCATATATTTT	CASSTGTGASGNTIYF
TRBV29-1	TRBJ2-1	-	-	TGCAGCGTTTTCAGGGATGGCACCTACAATGAGCAGTTCTTC	CSVFRDGTYNEQFF
TRBV14	TRBJ2-2	-	-	TGTGCCAGCAGCTCCCCTGTTTTCGGTACCGGGGAGCTGTTTTTT	CASSSPVFGTGELFF